Following are 13 T cell receptor beta chains from one sample sequenced in a study of blood T cell repertoires in COVID-19. The method was immunoSEQ multiplex PCR; TCRdb's version includes in-frame clones alone and lacks a portion of them. The sample has approximately 26,000 clones; around 91% are singletons. The sequencing input was peripheral blood. The receptor source for this set is a woman aged 55 to 70 with active COVID-19.

This clone was picked up a small number of times. For the CDR3, the DNA is TGCGCCAGCAGCTTGGCCAGGGGGAGCGGTTCGAACACCGGGGAGCTGTTTTTT. This encodes CASSLARGSGSNTGELFF. This chain connects TRBV5-1 to TRBJ2-2; 7 positions agree with TRBD1. V trimming: 0 bases; J trimming: 0 bases; junction bases outside the gene matches: 8. The germline V gene encodes CDR1 SGHRS and CDR2 YFSETQ. CDR3 length equals 18 residues.

This chain links TRBV3-1 (or the pseudogene TRBV3-2) with TRBJ2-7; 9 bases are shared with TRBD1. The CDR3 runs to 13 residues. CDR1 is LGHDT and CDR2 is YNNKEL in the germline V gene (reference sequence). J gave up 6 bases and V 1 base, and 1 base lay outside the gene matches. In DNA, the CDR3 is TGTGCCAGCAGCCAAGGGACAGGGGTCGAGCAGTACTTC. This translates into CASSQGTGVEQYF.

The chain recombines TRBV29-1 with TRBJ2-6, with D possibly matching TRBD2 (6 bases). V was clipped by 6 bases and J by 1 base, with 10 bases between them. Germline assignment: CDR1 SQVTM and CDR2 ANQGSEA. This CDR3 is built from 14 residues. This CDR3 is CSVPGGSGANVLTF. CDR3 sequence (DNA): TGCAGCGTCCCTGGGGGGTCTGGGGCCAACGTCCTGACTTTC.

The V gene is TRBV7-2, the J gene TRBJ2-5; a possible D gene is TRBD2 (6 bases). CDR1 is SGHTA, CDR2 FQGNSA, per germline. V was clipped by 1 base and J by 5 bases, with 8 bases between them. The CDR3 is 13 amino acids. CDR3 amino acids: CASSLGGRETQYF. In DNA, the CDR3 is TGTGCCAGCAGCTTAGGGGGGAGGGAGACCCAGTACTTC.

The chain employs TRBV19 and TRBJ2-2; D is possibly TRBD1 (5 bases). Germline assignment: CDR1 LNHDA and CDR2 SQIVND (reference sequence). V lost 5 bases to trimming and J lost 4 bases, with 8 bases between them. CDR3 length: 13 residues. The CDR3, as DNA: TGTGCCAGTAGTGCCAGGGCCACCGGGGAGCTGTTTTTT. It specifies CASSARATGELFF.

The chain links TRBV10-2 to TRBJ2-3; 8 bases align to TRBD2. With 7 bases clipped from V and 2 bases from J, the junction kept 8 bases outside the gene matches. From germline, CDR1 is WSHSY and CDR2 SAAADI. The CDR3 sequence is 15 residues long. CDR3 sequence (DNA): TGCGCCAGCACGACCGGGACTAGTACCACAGATACGCAGTATTTT. It codes for CASTTGTSTTDTQYF.

The chain recombines TRBV6-5 with TRBJ2-1; perhaps TRBD2 as D (5 bases). Trimming removed 6 bases at V and 7 bases at J, with 13 bases between. The CDR3 extends over 13 amino acids. Germline CDR1 reads MNHEY; CDR2 reads SVGAGI. The CDR3 DNA reads TGTGCCAGCAGGAGCGCCGGGAATAATGAGCAGTTCTTC. It yields the protein CASRSAGNNEQFF.

V gene TRBV2 combines with J gene TRBJ1-2; D perhaps matches TRBD1 (5 bases). The germline V gene has CDR1 SNHLY and CDR2 FYNNEI. Trimming left V 6 bases short and J 5 bases short, with 13 bases between. The CDR3 sequence is 13 residues long. In DNA, the CDR3 is TGTGCCAGCAGCCCCTTTCGGGGGTATGGCTACACCTTC. This encodes CASSPFRGYGYTF.

This chain joins TRBV10-3 and TRBJ1-2; 12 nucleotides match TRBD1. Trimming at V came to 8 bases and at J to 3 bases, leaving 4 bases not matched to a gene. CDR3 length: 14 amino acids. Germline CDR1 and CDR2: ENHRY and SYGVKD. The CDR3 DNA is TGTGCCATCCTTGGGACAGGGGGCGACTATGGCTACACCTTC. It codes for CAILGTGGDYGYTF.

CDR3 amino acids: CASSTRFGRVETQYF. In DNA form, the CDR3 reads TGTGCCAGCAGTACCCGTTTCGGGAGGGTTGAGACCCAGTACTTC. The genes are TRBV28 and TRBJ2-5; 8 nucleotides match TRBD2. The V segment lost 5 bases and the J segment 5 bases; nucleotides outside the gene matches: 10. This CDR3 region has 15 residues. CDR1 and CDR2 from the germline V gene are MDHEN and SYDVKM.

This clone was counted between two and nine times. V and J are TRBV4-1 and TRBJ2-2; 10 nucleotides agree with TRBD2. CDR1 is MGHRA and CDR2 is YSYEKL in the germline V gene. The CDR3 has 17 residues. After removal of 4 bases from V and 1 base from J, the junction contained 6 bases not matched to a gene. The CDR3 DNA reads TGCGCCAGCAGCCCTCGGACTAGCGGATTGAACACCGGGGAGCTGTTTTTT. Translating gives CASSPRTSGLNTGELFF.

V and J are TRBV28 and TRBJ2-1; 9 positions agree with TRBD2. Germline values: CDR1 MDHEN, CDR2 SYDVKM. This CDR3 is 16 amino acids long. Trimming took 0 bases from V and 4 from J; bases not matched to a gene: 4. CDR3 sequence (DNA): TGTGCCAGCAGTTTATGGTCTAGCGGGAAATACAATGAGCAGTTCTTC. As protein: CASSLWSSGKYNEQFF.

V gene TRBV28 combines with J gene TRBJ2-1; 11 nucleotides match TRBD1. The CDR3 consists of 15 residues. Germline assignment: CDR1 MDHEN and CDR2 SYDVKM. Trimming cost V 6 bases and J 10 bases; bases outside gene matches: 11. In DNA, the CDR3 is TGTGCCAGCAGGCACCGGGACAGGGGGTCGTGGGAGCAGTTCTTC. It encodes CASRHRDRGSWEQFF.